These 26 T cell receptor beta chains were sequenced from one sample in a study of blood T cell repertoires in COVID-19. Only in-frame clones appear in the TCRdb table, and some are missing; sequencing was by immunoSEQ multiplex PCR. Of around 47,000 clones listed, 88% were seen once; the top ten hold about a tenth. Sequencing was done on a sample of peripheral blood. These TCRs come from a man aged 50 to 59 with active COVID-19.

This clone was counted a single time. V gene TRBV3-1 (or the pseudogene TRBV3-2) combines with J gene TRBJ1-1; 8 nucleotides match TRBD1. Losses at the gene ends were 1 base for V and 8 bases for J; bases not matched to a gene: 0. The CDR3 covers 12 residues. Germline V gene lookup returns CDR1 LGHDT and CDR2 YNNKEL (reference sequence). The CDR3 DNA reads TGTGCCAGCAGCCAAGGGACAGGGGAAGCTTTCTTT. Translation: CASSQGTGEAFF.

This rearrangement joins TRBV3-1 (or the pseudogene TRBV3-2) to TRBJ2-2, with D unresolved. Per the germline V gene, CDR1 is LGHDT and CDR2 is YNNKEL (reference sequence). V dropped 0 bases and J dropped 6 bases, with 8 bases sitting between them. This CDR3 region has 14 residues. The CDR3 nucleotides read TGTGCCAGCAGCCAAGATTTGGTAGCCGGGGAGCTGTTTTTT. This encodes CASSQDLVAGELFF.

This chain links TRBV5-1 with TRBJ1-2, with 8 bases identical to TRBD1. With 5 bases clipped from V and 2 bases from J, the junction kept 23 bases outside the gene matches. Germline V gene sequence: CDR1 SGHRS, CDR2 YFSETQ. The CDR3 extends over 20 amino acids. The CDR3 sequence is CASSSGPSALSGGANYGYTF. The CDR3 nucleotides are TGCGCCAGCAGTTCGGGTCCCTCCGCCTTGTCAGGGGGCGCGAACTATGGCTACACCTTC.

The chain links TRBV28 to TRBJ1-5; D not certain. V lost 4 bases to trimming and J lost 4 bases, with 17 bases between them. The germline gives CDR1 MDHEN, CDR2 SYDVKM. The length of the CDR3 is 16 residues. CDR3 coding DNA: TGTGCCAGCAGTTCCGGACGGACTAGAAGGAATCAGCCCCAGCATTTT. This gives the protein CASSSGRTRRNQPQHF.

This clone was detected once. V is TRBV11-2 and J is TRBJ2-7; 10 bases fit TRBD1. V shed 5 bases and J 3 bases; nucleotides not matched to a gene: 19. This CDR3 contains 19 residues. Germline V gene lookup returns CDR1 SGHAT and CDR2 FQNNGV. This CDR3 is CASSPVNRDRGKKGYEQYF. CDR3 nucleotides: TGTGCCAGCAGCCCTGTAAACCGGGACAGGGGAAAAAAGGGCTACGAGCAGTACTTC. The full variable domain, in which reference TRBV11-2 and TRBJ2-7 provide the parts outside the CDR3, is EAGVAQSPRYKIIEKRQSVAFWCNPISGHATLYWYQQILGQGPKLLIQFQNNGVVDDSQLPKDRFSAERLKGVDSTLKIQPAKLEDSAVYLCASSPVNRDRGKKGYEQYFGPGTRLTVT.

This chain uses TRBV27 with TRBJ2-7, with D unresolved. Germline CDR1 reads MNHEY; CDR2 reads SMNVEV (reference sequence). There are 17 residues in the CDR3. V was pared by 5 bases and J by 6 bases, with 26 bases between. CDR3 loop: CASSPTPAYETRGEQYF. Here the CDR3 DNA reads TGTGCCAGCAGTCCCACTCCCGCTTATGAAACTCGTGGCGAGCAGTACTTC.

This clone is a singleton in its sample. J is TRBJ2-6 and V is TRBV5-1; D gene unclear. Germline values: CDR1 SGHRS, CDR2 YFSETQ. V shed 1 base and J shed 0 bases, with 5 bases lying between them. The CDR3 contains 15 residues. CDR3 sequence: CASSLLGSGANVLTF. CDR3 sequence (DNA): TGCGCCAGCAGCTTGCTCGGCTCTGGGGCCAACGTCCTGACTTTC.

The V gene is TRBV2, the J gene TRBJ2-3; 10 nucleotides agree with TRBD2. CDR1 SNHLY and CDR2 FYNNEI come from the germline V gene. V was pared by 8 bases and J by 1 base, with 6 bases of the junction left unmatched. The CDR3 is made up of 15 amino acids. CDR3 in amino acids: CASRRGTSGTDTQYF. The DNA for the CDR3 is TGTGCCAGCCGCCGGGGGACTAGCGGCACAGATACGCAGTATTTT.

The chain has TRBV7-9 and TRBJ2-2, with TRBD2 matching over 9 bases. V lost 3 bases to trimming and J lost 9 bases; unmatched junction nucleotides: 5. The CDR3 contains 14 residues. Germline V gene lookup returns CDR1 SEHNR and CDR2 FQNEAQ (reference sequence). CDR3 DNA: TGTGCCAGCAGCTTGACTAGCGGAGACAGGGAGCTGTTTTTT. It is translated as CASSLTSGDRELFF.

The chain employs TRBV7-9 and TRBJ2-7, with 7 nucleotides matching TRBD2. From germline, CDR1 is SEHNR and CDR2 FQNEAQ (reference sequence). The CDR3 runs to 12 residues. With V trimmed by 10 bases and J by 0 bases, 3 bases remained unmatched. The chain's CDR3 is CATGGVSYEQYF. In nucleotides, the CDR3 is TGTGCCACGGGGGGAGTCTCCTACGAGCAGTACTTC.

The chain combines TRBV4-1 with TRBJ2-7, with a tentative D call TRBD1 (5 bases). The length of the CDR3 is 14 residues. The germline CDR1 and CDR2 sequences are MGHRA and YSYEKL. The V end was cut by 0 bases, the J end by 1 base, with 7 bases between. CDR3 sequence: CASSQDHRSYEQYF. CDR3 in DNA: TGCGCCAGCAGCCAAGATCACAGGTCCTACGAGCAGTACTTC.

This sequence joins TRBV19 and TRBJ1-5, with D possibly TRBD1 on 5 matching bases. Germline V lookup: CDR1 LNHDA, CDR2 SQIVND (reference sequence). This CDR3 comprises 14 residues. V was shortened by 5 bases and J by 5 bases, with 13 bases between the two germline ends. The CDR3 sequence is CASSRGDEDQPQHF. The DNA of the CDR3 is TGTGCCAGTAGTCGGGGGGACGAGGATCAGCCCCAGCATTTT.

This clone has only a few counts. This rearrangement joins TRBV25-1 to TRBJ2-1; possible D gene TRBD2, 5 bases. Germline V CDR1 and CDR2: MGHDK, SYGVNS. The CDR3 length is 11 residues. V lost 6 bases and J 10 bases, leaving 10 bases between the germline ends. In DNA, the CDR3 is TGTGCCAGCAGGGGGAGAAGAGAGCAGTTCTTC. This sequence encodes CASRGRREQFF.

V is TRBV11-2 and J is TRBJ2-5, with TRBD2 matching over 9 bases. Germline V gene lookup returns CDR1 SGHAT and CDR2 FQNNGV. The trim removed 5 bases at V and 5 bases at J, leaving 9 bases unmatched. CDR3 size: 15 residues. This CDR3 is CASSLRLADLETQYF. The DNA for the CDR3 is TGTGCCAGCAGCCTTAGACTAGCGGACTTGGAGACCCAGTACTTC.

This rearrangement joins TRBV21-1 to TRBJ2-2; the D call in the table, TRBD2, was not verified against the DNA. TRBV21-1 is reported as a pseudogene. The CDR3 covers 17 residues. CDR3 sequence (DNA): TGTGCCAGCTCCAGGGGGACTAGCGGGAGTATGGGCGGGGAGCTGTTTTTT. Amino acids: CASSRGTSGSMGGELFF.

J is TRBJ2-1 and V is TRBV24-1; D gene uncertain. The germline V and J ends were trimmed by 1 base and 8 bases, with 5 bases remaining between them. This CDR3 spans 12 amino acids. The germline CDR1 and CDR2 sequences are KGHDR and SFDVKD. The CDR3 region is CATSDFLYEQFF. The CDR3 nucleotides are TGTGCCACCAGTGATTTCCTTTATGAGCAGTTCTTC.

This rearrangement joins TRBV5-4 to TRBJ2-4; TRBD1 matches 9 bases. The V gene's germline CDR1 is SGHNT and CDR2 YYREEE (reference sequence). V trimming: 5 bases; J trimming: 5 bases; junction bases outside the gene matches: 11. CDR3 length equals 16 residues. In DNA form, the CDR3 reads TGTGCCAGCAGTTCACCCGGACAGGGGCGAGAAAACATTCAGTACTTC. This sequence encodes CASSSPGQGRENIQYF. The entire variable domain, with the rest obtained from reference TRBV5-4 and TRBJ2-4, is as follows: ETGVTQSPTHLIKTRGQQVTLRCSSQSGHNTVSWYQQALGQGPQFIFQYYREEENGRGNFPPRFSGLQFPNYSSELNVNALELDDSALYLCASSSPGQGRENIQYFGAGTRLSVL.

The rearrangement joins TRBV6-2 or TRBV6-3 to TRBJ2-3; D possibly corresponds to TRBD1 (7 bases). The length of the CDR3 is 17 residues. Germline assignment: CDR1 MNHEY and CDR2 SVGEGT. The V end lost 2 bases, the J end lost 5 bases, and 20 bases lay between the germline ends. In nucleotides, the CDR3 is TGTGCCAGCAGTTACCTCGATGGAGGGGGCATGGGAGATACGCAGTATTTT. It yields the protein CASSYLDGGGMGDTQYF.

The rearrangement links TRBV24-1 to TRBJ2-2, with 7 bases aligning to TRBD2. J gave up 1 base and V 4 bases, and 11 bases lay outside the gene matches. This CDR3 contains 18 residues. CDR1 and CDR2 (germline): KGHDR, SFDVKD. The DNA of the CDR3 is TGTGCCACCAGTGACCCCACGGGGAGGGCGTTGAACACCGGGGAGCTGTTTTTT. Residues: CATSDPTGRALNTGELFF.

A note on this clone: Other DNA sequences in the sample encode the same CDR3. The rearrangement uses TRBV12-3 or TRBV12-4 and TRBJ2-5; no clear D gene. Trimming stripped 5 bases from V and 4 bases from J, with 5 bases between. CDR3 size: 11 residues. The DNA of the CDR3 is TGTGCCAGCAGTCTCAGAGAGACCCAGTACTTC. Translated, it gives CASSLRETQYF.

The V gene is TRBV27, the J gene TRBJ2-2; TRBD1 might be the D (6 bases). The CDR3 sequence is 14 residues long. The germline V and J ends were trimmed by 6 bases and 6 bases, with 14 bases remaining between them. CDR1 is MNHEY and CDR2 is SMNVEV in the germline V gene (reference sequence). CDR3 in DNA: TGTGCCAGCAGATACTTCGACAGGTCCGGGGAGCTGTTTTTT. Translation gives CASRYFDRSGELFF.

The chain recombines TRBV29-1 with TRBJ2-3; D might be TRBD1 (5 bases). The CDR3 runs 12 residues. Trimming pared 4 bases from V and 5 bases from J, leaving 10 bases between. The V gene's germline CDR1 is SQVTM and CDR2 ANQGSEA. The CDR3 region is CSVAQGRDTQYF. For the CDR3, the DNA is TGCAGCGTTGCCCAGGGTAGAGATACGCAGTATTTT.

The chain carries TRBV27 and TRBJ2-1; D ambiguous. V was shortened by 5 bases and J by 4 bases, with 6 bases between the two germline ends. The germline CDR1 and CDR2 sequences are MNHEY and SMNVEV (reference sequence). The CDR3 is 12 amino acids. This CDR3 reads CASSPGYNEQFF. CDR3 sequence (DNA): TGTGCCAGCAGTCCGGGTTACAATGAGCAGTTCTTC.

This clone was picked up a small number of times. The chain joins TRBV6-4 to TRBJ2-3; 7 nucleotides match TRBD2. The trim removed 6 bases at V and 2 bases at J, leaving 5 bases unmatched. The CDR3 is made up of 14 amino acids. Germline CDR1 and CDR2: MRHNA and SNTAGT. CDR3 nucleotide sequence: TGTGCCAGCAGCCCCCGGGGGGTCACAGATACGCAGTATTTT. This encodes CASSPRGVTDTQYF.

This clone came up a few times. The chain couples TRBV19 to TRBJ2-2, with 7 positions matching TRBD1. The trim removed 8 bases at V and 6 bases at J, leaving 6 bases unmatched. The length of the CDR3 is 13 residues. Per germline, CDR1 LNHDA and CDR2 SQIVND (reference sequence). The CDR3 bases are TGTGCCAGTGCTACAGGGGTTCCCGGGGAGCTGTTTTTT. Its translation is CASATGVPGELFF. The variable domain in full, completed from reference TRBV19 and TRBJ2-2, reads DGGITQSPKYLFRKEGQNVTLSCEQNLNHDAMYWYRQDPGQGLRLIYYSQIVNDFQKGDIAEGYSVSREKKESFPLTVTSAQKNPTAFYLCASATGVPGELFFGEGSRLTVL.

The chain carries TRBV6-6 and TRBJ2-7; no firm D call. Trimming pared 6 bases from V and 6 bases from J, leaving 12 bases between. CDR1 and CDR2 from the germline V gene are MNHNY and SVGAGI (reference sequence). This CDR3 has 12 residues. CDR3 protein: CASSQRLSEQYF. For the CDR3, the DNA is TGTGCCAGCAGCCAGAGGCTATCCGAGCAGTACTTC.